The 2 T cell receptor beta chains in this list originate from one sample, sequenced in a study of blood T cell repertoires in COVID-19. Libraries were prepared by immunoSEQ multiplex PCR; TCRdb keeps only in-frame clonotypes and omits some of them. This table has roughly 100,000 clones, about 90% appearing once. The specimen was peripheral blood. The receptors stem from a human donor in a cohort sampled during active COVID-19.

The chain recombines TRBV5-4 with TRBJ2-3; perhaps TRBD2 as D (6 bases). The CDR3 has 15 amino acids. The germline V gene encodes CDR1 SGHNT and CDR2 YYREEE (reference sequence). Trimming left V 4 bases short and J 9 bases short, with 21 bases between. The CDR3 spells CASSETGLLLGTQYF. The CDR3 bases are TGTGCCAGCAGCGAGACGGGACTCCTCTTAGGCACGCAGTATTTT.

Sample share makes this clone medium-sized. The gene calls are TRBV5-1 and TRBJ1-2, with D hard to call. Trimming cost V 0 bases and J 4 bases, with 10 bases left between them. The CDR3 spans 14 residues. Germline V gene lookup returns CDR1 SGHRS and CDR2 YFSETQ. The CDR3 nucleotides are TGCGCCAGCAGCTTGGCGGAACAGCTCTATGGCTACACCTTC. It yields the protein CASSLAEQLYGYTF.